Listed below are T cell receptor beta chains from one sample, sequenced in a study of blood T cell repertoires in COVID-19. Profiling relied on immunoSEQ multiplex PCR, and the TCRdb table lists in-frame clones only, not all of them. Among fewer than 250,000 clones listed, about nine tenths were seen once. The sample was peripheral blood. Receptors were obtained from a man aged 30-40 years with COVID-19, enrolled during active disease. The conserved cysteine and the conserved F or W are not part of the CDR3 here. The D gene is left open where the match is weak.

D,V,length,J,CDR3
NA,TRBV6-6,12,TRBJ1-2,ATQGGGRTYGYT
NA,TRBV7-9,15,TRBJ1-4,ASSLAPQLATNEKLF
NA,TRBV5-1,13,TRBJ2-1,ASSLQGTNANEQF
TRBD2,TRBV5-4,12,TRBJ2-5,ASTLAGGPETQY
NA,TRBV6-1,17,TRBJ1-5,ASSEWSSNPQGSNQPQH
NA,TRBV2,10,TRBJ2-5,ASRGSQETQY
TRBD1,TRBV9,11,TRBJ1-2,ASSGQGDYGYT
TRBD1,TRBV29-1,14,TRBJ2-1,SVETPGQISYNEQF
TRBD2,TRBV5-1,14,TRBJ2-5,ASSQTSGGRQETQY
TRBD1,TRBV30,10,TRBJ2-7,AWGTGTYEQY
NA,TRBV29-1,12,TRBJ2-1,SVMRTRSYNEQF
TRBD1,TRBV6-5,11,TRBJ2-7,ASSYDRGYEQY
NA,TRBV5-1,12,TRBJ2-5,ASSPTVAQETQY
NA,TRBV6-4,12,TRBJ1-5,ASSDPDICQPQH
NA,TRBV7-6,11,TRBJ1-2,ASSIKQGSGYT
NA,TRBV5-6,15,TRBJ1-3,ASSLSDTALSGNTIY
TRBD1,TRBV19,12,TRBJ2-1,ASSPRGQGMREF
TRBD1,TRBV4-1,17,TRBJ1-1,ASSQDFLPGQGVGTEAF
TRBD1,TRBV5-6,14,TRBJ1-3,ASSQLGQSSGNTIY
TRBD2,TRBV5-6,13,TRBJ2-7,ASSPWTSRHAEQY
NA,TRBV3-1/TRBV3-2,11,TRBJ1-2,ASSRQGDYGYT
NA,TRBV21-1,15,TRBJ2-4,ASSKGETRLAKNIQY
NA,TRBV7-9,12,TRBJ1-1,ASRSNNRNTEAF
TRBD1,TRBV5-1,15,TRBJ1-6,ASSSRTGGKYNSPLH
TRBD1,TRBV5-6,11,TRBJ1-5,ASSLQGDQPQH
NA,TRBV3-1/TRBV3-2,14,TRBJ1-6,ASRGDTLSYNSPLH
TRBD2,TRBV10-3,15,TRBJ2-2,AISATSGGDGTGELF
NA,TRBV5-1,13,TRBJ1-1,ASSFMGGENTEAF
TRBD2,TRBV5-4,13,TRBJ2-3,ASSLSGGAVDTQY
NA,TRBV6-5,11,TRBJ2-1,ASSLWTTNEQF
TRBD2,TRBV27,11,TRBJ2-3,ASSRTSADTQY
TRBD1,TRBV9,13,TRBJ2-5,ASSVDRGRGETQY
TRBD2,TRBV5-5,15,TRBJ2-3,ASSSTTGSGGIDTQY
TRBD2,TRBV30,13,TRBJ2-3,AWSSRGGLTDTQY
TRBD1,TRBV25-1,12,TRBJ1-2,ASSEDGQGFGYT
TRBD2,TRBV29-1,11,TRBJ2-3,SFSGGTTDTQY
NA,TRBV5-1,9,TRBJ2-5,ASSTEETQY
TRBD1,TRBV9,12,TRBJ1-3,ASSLTGAGNTIY
NA,TRBV7-2,12,TRBJ2-2,ASSLYGDTGELF
NA,TRBV10-2,15,TRBJ2-1,ASSDIAAKTNYNEQF
NA,TRBV7-2,12,TRBJ2-2,ASTRRQATGELF
TRBD1,TRBV9,15,TRBJ2-7,ASSVAPTGGSLYEQY
NA,TRBV5-5,12,TRBJ1-4,ASSFAGRNEKLF
TRBD1,TRBV9,12,TRBJ2-2,ASSDPRGTGELF
NA,TRBV5-1,14,TRBJ2-3,ASSPLPGVSTDTQY
TRBD1,TRBV7-9,17,TRBJ2-5,ASSSLWTGGLRGQETQY
TRBD1,TRBV6-5,13,TRBJ2-7,ASSQRTGVQYEQY
NA,TRBV5-4,13,TRBJ2-3,ASSPSPLEADTQY
TRBD2,TRBV19,14,TRBJ2-4,ASPPSGLTAKNIQY
NA,TRBV29-1,12,TRBJ1-2,SGSGGTEAYGYT
TRBD2,TRBV3-1/TRBV3-2,13,TRBJ2-3,ASSWGLGLTDTQY
TRBD1,TRBV5-1,13,TRBJ1-1,ASSGGQGIFTEAF
NA,TRBV30,10,TRBJ1-2,AWTQGNYGYT
TRBD1,TRBV2,13,TRBJ1-2,ASLGQGAENYGYT